Each of the 14 T cell receptor beta chains below was sequenced from the same sample in a study of STAT5B mutations in CD4+ large granular lymphocyte leukemia. Assay used: immunoSEQ multiplex PCR; TCRdb lists only in-frame clones, some missing. The repertoire holds about 24,000 clones, with around 72% as singletons. Sequences were obtained from CD4+ T cells from blood buffy coats. Receptors were obtained from a human donor in good health.

This clone was detected a few times. The chain couples TRBV7-2 to TRBJ2-7; weak D call: TRBD2 (6 bases). The CDR3 extends over 14 amino acids. The germline gives CDR1 SGHTA, CDR2 FQGNSA. The V end was cut by 1 base, the J end by 1 base, with 8 bases between. The CDR3 loop is CASSLVAGSYEQYF. CDR3 bases: TGTGCCAGCAGCTTAGTGGCGGGATCCTACGAGCAGTACTTC.

The V gene is TRBV28, the J gene TRBJ1-5, with a possible D match to TRBD1 (6 bases). Germline assignment: CDR1 MDHEN and CDR2 SYDVKM. Trimming left V 3 bases short and J 7 bases short, with 16 bases between. The CDR3 contains 15 residues. Here the CDR3 DNA reads TGTGCCAGCAGTTTGCCCCGGGGGCTGGGGCAGCCCCAGCATTTT. This gives the protein CASSLPRGLGQPQHF.

The chain is built from TRBV19 and TRBJ2-1; D might be TRBD1 or TRBD2, each matching 5 bases. This CDR3 has 16 residues. The germline V gene has CDR1 LNHDA and CDR2 SQIVND (reference sequence). V gave up 7 bases and J gave up 0 bases, with 16 bases separating them. In nucleotides, the CDR3 is TGTGCCAGTAAGAGGGACCGAGGGAGCTCCTACAATGAGCAGTTCTTC. This translates into CASKRDRGSSYNEQFF.

The chain has TRBV7-3 and TRBJ1-1, with D perhaps TRBD1 (5 bases). CDR1 and CDR2 (germline): SGHTA, FQGTGA. V was shortened by 2 bases and J by 3 bases, with 10 bases between the two germline ends. The CDR3 contains 14 residues. The CDR3 sequence: CASSLRARDTEAFF. DNA of the CDR3: TGTGCCAGCAGCTTACGAGCCAGGGACACTGAAGCTTTCTTT.

This clone has only a few counts. This chain connects TRBV6-6 to TRBJ1-5; unclear D gene. Germline-derived CDR1 and CDR2 are MNHNY and SVGAGI (reference sequence). The V end was cut by 2 bases, the J end by 9 bases, with 14 bases between. The CDR3 runs 14 residues. CDR3 region: CASSYTEEVGPQHF. The CDR3 DNA reads TGTGCCAGCAGTTACACCGAGGAGGTAGGGCCCCAGCATTTT.

V and J are TRBV7-9 and TRBJ2-5, with 12 bases identical to TRBD2. Unmatched junction bases numbered 5, after V lost 1 base and J lost 5 bases. From germline, CDR1 is SEHNR and CDR2 FQNEAQ (reference sequence). This CDR3 spans 16 amino acids. The CDR3 DNA follows: TGTGCCAGCAGCTTAGTTGTCGGACTAGCGGGGGAGACCCAGTACTTC. This sequence encodes CASSLVVGLAGETQYF.

The chain employs TRBV25-1 and TRBJ2-7; 8 bases are shared with TRBD1. The germline V gene encodes CDR1 MGHDK and CDR2 SYGVNS. The CDR3 loop spans 17 amino acids. Trimming cost V 2 bases and J 4 bases; bases outside gene matches: 13. Here the CDR3 reads CASSEPHAPGGYYEQYF. CDR3 DNA sequence: TGTGCCAGCAGTGAACCCCATGCCCCAGGGGGCTATTACGAGCAGTACTTC.

The chain is built from TRBV2 and TRBJ2-1; D call uncertain. The CDR3 runs to 15 residues. Germline-derived CDR1 and CDR2 are SNHLY and FYNNEI. V was clipped by 5 bases and J by 4 bases, with 15 bases between them. Here the CDR3 DNA reads TGTGCCAGCAGTCCCGGACGGTTCTCTTACAATGAGCAGTTCTTC. Its protein is CASSPGRFSYNEQFF.

The rearrangement links TRBV7-8 to TRBJ1-2; no firm D call. The CDR3 runs 13 residues. From germline, CDR1 is SGHVS and CDR2 FQNEAQ. Trimming left V 5 bases short and J 8 bases short, with 15 bases between. CDR3 nucleotides: TGTGCCAGCAGCATGACAACCCCCGGGGGCTACACCTTC. This sequence encodes CASSMTTPGGYTF.

The chain is built from TRBV28 and TRBJ2-7; 9 bases align to TRBD1. CDR1 and CDR2 (germline): MDHEN, SYDVKM. The V and J ends lost 7 bases and 3 bases, in that order; junction bases with no gene match: 4. The CDR3 has 13 amino acids. The CDR3 nucleotides read TGTGCCAGCATGGGGACAGGGATCTACGAGCAGTACTTC. Translated: CASMGTGIYEQYF.

This clone has more than one count but fewer than ten. V is TRBV10-3 and J is TRBJ2-7, with 9 bases lining up with TRBD2. V gave up 4 bases and J gave up 1 base; unmatched junction bases: 5. Germline V gene data show CDR1 as ENHRY and CDR2 as SYGVKD. The CDR3 is 15 amino acids. The CDR3 region is CAISGGGARSYEQYF. CDR3 nucleotides: TGTGCCATCAGTGGCGGGGGGGCCAGGTCCTACGAGCAGTACTTC.

The count of this clone is one. V usage is TRBV15 and J usage is TRBJ2-1; 7 bases agree with TRBD2. Per the germline V gene, CDR1 is LNHNV and CDR2 is YYDKDF (reference sequence). The CDR3 has 15 residues. V was pared by 0 bases and J by 7 bases, with 6 bases of the junction left unmatched. CDR3 sequence: CATSREMSGGNEQFF. The CDR3 DNA reads as TGTGCCACCAGCAGAGAAATGTCGGGGGGAAATGAGCAGTTCTTC.

A note on this clone: Relative to the germline gene, one junction end is altered; a read error may explain this. This rearrangement joins TRBV5-1 to TRBJ2-5; D remains ambiguous. CDR1 and CDR2 from the germline V gene are SGHRS and YFSETQ. The CDR3 consists of 13 residues. The CDR3 DNA reads TGCGCCAACAGCTTGGAAGGTCAAGAGACCCAGTACTTC. Its protein is CANSLEGQETQYF.

The CDR3 sequence: CASSSKIEGQVMIYGYTF. The CDR3 coding sequence is TGTGCCAGCAGCTCTAAGATCGAGGGACAGGTCATGATCTATGGCTACACCTTC. The genes are TRBV5-5 and TRBJ1-2; 8 bases line up with TRBD1. Germline values: CDR1 SGHKS, CDR2 YYEKEE (reference sequence). This CDR3 region has 18 residues. V dropped 3 bases and J dropped 4; count of bases not matched to a gene: 17.